This T cell receptor beta chain was captured in a study of T cell responses to AZD1222 COVID-19 vaccine. Germline values: CDR1 SGHAT, CDR2 FQNNGV. This CDR3 has 16 residues. Trimming at V came to 3 bases and at J to 3 bases, leaving 8 bases not matched to a gene. Some clones are missing from TCRdb's copy, which holds only in-frame ones; the method was immunoSEQ multiplex PCR. The data hold fewer than 130,000 clones, with around 95% observed a single time. V usage is TRBV11-2 and J usage is TRBJ2-7; 10 bases are a match to TRBD1. The receptor's source is an adult in good health. The sequences come from peripheral blood, collected on day 0 of AZD1222 vaccination. DNA for the CDR3: TGTGCCAGCAGCTTCCTGCAGGGACAGGGGATCTACGAGCAGTACTTC. Residues: CASSFLQGQGIYEQYF.